The TCR beta chain under discussion was sequenced for a study of metastatic and nonmetastatic thyroid tumors. Study context: Across peripheral blood and tumor or nodule tissue samples taken from malignant and benign thyroid patients, the repertoires were compared with one another. Study conclusions and caveats: The reported finding was significantly higher TCR beta diversity in malignant thyroid tumors relative to benign nodules, in blood and tumor.

In the original processing: Researchers built a distant-metastasis classifier for papillary thyroid cancer that drew on CDR3 differences across clinicopathological groups. TCRdb re-called clones via MiXCR from the PCR reads. For this entry, the V and J calls and clone size follow TCRdb and not the study's own pipeline. There are about 20,000 clones in the sample; more than 35% occur only once, and 29% lies in the top ten. This clone was detected a few times. Antigen specificity is unknown. This CDR3 has 13 amino acids. V was pared by 0 bases and J by 12 bases, with 13 bases between. Germline assignment: CDR1 MNHEY and CDR2 SVGEGT. Not a single patient had been given any form of treatment at any point before undergoing thyroid surgery.

The chain combines TRBV6-2 or TRBV6-3 with TRBJ2-3, with D perhaps TRBD2 (5 bases). The sequenced sample was tumor tissue. The source is a female donor with papillary thyroid cancer or a benign thyroid nodule (not recorded which). Some clones in this sample may be carry-over from other donors' samples. The CDR3 loop reads CASSYSGRGLQYF. CDR3 DNA: TGTGCCAGCAGTTACTCAGGGCGCGGACTCCAGTATTTT.